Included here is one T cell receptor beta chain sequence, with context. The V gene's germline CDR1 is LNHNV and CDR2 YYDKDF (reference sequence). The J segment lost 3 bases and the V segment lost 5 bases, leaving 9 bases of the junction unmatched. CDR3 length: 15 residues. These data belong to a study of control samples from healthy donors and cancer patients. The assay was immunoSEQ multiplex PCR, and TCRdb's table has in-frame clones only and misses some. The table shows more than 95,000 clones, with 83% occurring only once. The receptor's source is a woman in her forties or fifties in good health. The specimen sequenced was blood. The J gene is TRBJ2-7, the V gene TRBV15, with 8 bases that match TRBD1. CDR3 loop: CATSEGMGTGYEQYF. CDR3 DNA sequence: TGTGCCACCAGCGAGGGGATGGGGACAGGCTACGAGCAGTACTTC.